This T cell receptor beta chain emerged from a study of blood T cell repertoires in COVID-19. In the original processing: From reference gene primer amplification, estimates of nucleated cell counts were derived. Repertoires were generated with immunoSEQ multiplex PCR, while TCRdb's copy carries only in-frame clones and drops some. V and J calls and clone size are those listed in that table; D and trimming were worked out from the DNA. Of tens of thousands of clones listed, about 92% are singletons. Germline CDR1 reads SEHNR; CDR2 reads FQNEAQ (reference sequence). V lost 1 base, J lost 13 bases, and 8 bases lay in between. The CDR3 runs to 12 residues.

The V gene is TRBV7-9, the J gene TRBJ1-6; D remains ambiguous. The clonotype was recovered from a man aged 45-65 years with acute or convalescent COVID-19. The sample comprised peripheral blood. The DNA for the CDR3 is TGTGCCAGCAGCTTAGAACCAGGTCCCCTCCACTTT. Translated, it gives CASSLEPGPLHF.